This record covers a single TCR beta chain. The antigen is undetermined. This sample was included in a study of T cell repertoires in cytomegalovirus infection. Study results and caveats: In two of eight donors, the top clonotype was HLA-C-restricted CMV-specific.

A single record per CDR3 protein comes from TCRdb applying MiXCR to the reads. This table holds hundreds of thousands of distinct CDR3 sequences, approximately 30% found once. The input for sequencing was cultured CD8+ T cells from PBMCs, taken from culture after CMV antigen stimulation. The sequence was obtained from a human donor in good health (CMV status not recorded). Some clones in this sample may be carry-over from other donors' samples.

CDR3 nucleotide sequence: TGTGCCAGCACCAAGGGGTCTAGCGGGGGGGCCAAATCAGATACGCAGTATTTT. This encodes CASTKGSSGGAKSDTQYF. This sequence joins TRBV6-2 or TRBV6-3 and TRBJ2-3; 12 nucleotides agree with TRBD2. The CDR3 length is 18 residues. Germline lookup yields CDR1 MNHEY and CDR2 SVGEGT. The V and J ends lost 7 bases and 4 bases, in that order; junction bases with no gene match: 15.